This T cell receptor (beta chain) was identified during a study of CD4 and CD8 cells across lung adenocarcinoma regions. TCRdb itself ran the PCR reads through MiXCR, one entry per CDR3 protein. This table has about 12,000 distinct CDR3 sequences, about 50% appearing once. This clonotype occurred a few times. Because the CDR3 is missing its conserved closing phenylalanine or tryptophan, this is likely a read error. No DNA is shown, since the ends of the CDR3 on it are uncertain; the CDR3 is the one TCRdb lists. A total of 8 residues make up the CDR3, ends included. Germline V gives CDR1 MNHNS, CDR2 SASEGT.

Source material: CD8+ T cells from the margin of a lung tumor. J is TRBJ2-4 and V is TRBV6-1; the table's TRBD1 call for D was not verified on the DNA. The receptor was isolated from a male donor with lung adenocarcinoma. The CD4 and CD8 labels of this study may be unreliable. The CDR3: CASSERGG.